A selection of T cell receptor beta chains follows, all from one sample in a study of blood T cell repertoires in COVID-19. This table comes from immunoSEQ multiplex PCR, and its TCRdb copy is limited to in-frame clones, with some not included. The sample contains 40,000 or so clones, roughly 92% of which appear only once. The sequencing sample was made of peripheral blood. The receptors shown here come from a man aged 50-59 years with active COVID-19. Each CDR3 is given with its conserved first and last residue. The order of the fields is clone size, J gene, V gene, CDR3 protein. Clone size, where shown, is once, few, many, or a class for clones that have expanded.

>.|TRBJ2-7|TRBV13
CASSLRDRTGGGEQYF
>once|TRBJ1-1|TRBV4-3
CASSQNMNTEAFF
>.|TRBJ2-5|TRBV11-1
CASSLGGSQETQYF
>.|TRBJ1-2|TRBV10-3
CAISDGVNYGYTF
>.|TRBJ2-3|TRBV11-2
CASSLLAGGPQDTQYF
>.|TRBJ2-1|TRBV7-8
CASSPRASGTLVEQFF
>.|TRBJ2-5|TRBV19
CASSFRTGGWETQYF
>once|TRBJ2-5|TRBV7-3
CASSFQGQETQYF
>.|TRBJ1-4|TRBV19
CASRGGSYEKLFF
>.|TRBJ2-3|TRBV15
CATSRQALRTDTQYF
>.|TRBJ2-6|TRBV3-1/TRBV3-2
CASSQRGANVLTF
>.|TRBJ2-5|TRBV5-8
CASSPRLETQYF
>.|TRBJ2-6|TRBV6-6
CASSTRGLGANVLTF
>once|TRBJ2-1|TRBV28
CASSLAGIRDNEQFF
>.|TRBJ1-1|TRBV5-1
CASSPRTGEVNTEAFF